The clone carrying this T cell receptor beta chain has more than one count but fewer than ten. The sample comes from a study of blood T cell repertoires in COVID-19. Study-level background: Donors in the United States, Italy and Spain gave samples during acute or convalescent COVID-19. Nucleic acid was either cDNA or gDNA, and it came from T cells, B-cell-depleted T cells, or PBMCs.

Methods used by the authors: Reference gene primer amplification in the assay estimated nucleated cell counts. Sequenced by immunoSEQ multiplex PCR; TCRdb stores in-frame clones only, minus some. D and trimming come from the DNA, and the V and J calls and clone size come from that table. The sample has approximately 280,000 clones, about 90% seen once. The CDR3 is 15 residues long. V was shortened by 1 base and J by 5 bases, with 14 bases between the two germline ends. Germline V CDR1 and CDR2: SGHNT, YENEEA. Sequenced material: peripheral blood. This clonotype originated in a woman aged 25-40 years who had recovered from COVID-19. The V and J genes are TRBV11-3 and TRBJ1-1; no definite D call. CDR3 protein: CASSLGRSGGTEAFF. The DNA of the CDR3 is TGTGCCAGCAGCTTAGGGAGAAGCGGCGGGACTGAAGCTTTCTTT.